The rows below give T cell receptor beta chains drawn from one sample of a study of beta chain features in type 1 diabetes. The protocol was immunoSEQ multiplex PCR, while the TCRdb copy is restricted to in-frame clones and leaves out a portion. The sample lists about 180,000 clones, almost 8% occurring once. Sequencing used central memory CD4+ T cells from blood. These receptors all stem from a man in his late teens or twenties with type 1 diabetes. The CDR3 runs from the conserved cysteine through the conserved F or W. Fields, in order: D gene, clone size, V gene, J gene, CDR3 DNA, CDR3 protein. D genes are given only for firm matches. Some rows mark clone size as missing; the rest say once, few, many or name a class of expanded clone.

>.|few|TRBV18|TRBJ2-1
TGTGCCAGCTCATCTAGGACTGAGCCCGGGCAGTTCTTC
CASSSRTEPGQFF
>TRBD2|few|TRBV7-2|TRBJ2-7
TGTGCCAGCAGCCTCACTAGCGGGGGCAACGAGCAGTACTTC
CASSLTSGGNEQYF
>.|few|TRBV18|TRBJ1-6
TGTGCCAGCTCACCGTCGGGAAATTCACCCCTCCACTTT
CASSPSGNSPLHF
>.|.|TRBV7-2|TRBJ1-1
TGTGCCAGCAGCGTTTCCGGGACTGAAGCTTTCTTT
CASSVSGTEAFF
>TRBD1|many|TRBV7-2|TRBJ1-2
TGTGCCAGCAGCGTAAGACAGGGTGACCTCTATGGCTACACCTTC
CASSVRQGDLYGYTF
>.|.|TRBV7-9|TRBJ2-3
TGTGCCAGCAGCTTAGCATTCAGTGGCACAGATACGCAGTATTTT
CASSLAFSGTDTQYF
>.|few|TRBV14|TRBJ2-1
TGTGCCAGCAGCCAACCACAGGGTACCGGCAAGTTCTTC
CASSQPQGTGKFF
>TRBD1|few|TRBV7-2|TRBJ2-7
TGTGCCAGCAGCTTAGTTCTGGGGGACAGCTCCTACGAGCAGTACTTC
CASSLVLGDSSYEQYF
>.|many|TRBV19|TRBJ2-1
TGTGCCAGTAGTATTACCAACACCTACAATGAGCAGTTCTTC
CASSITNTYNEQFF
>.|.|TRBV5-6|TRBJ1-1
TGTGCCAGCAGCCCTAGAACCGGACAGTGGCACTTT
CASSPRTGQWHF
>.|few|TRBV28|TRBJ2-5
TGTGCCAGCAGTTTGGGGGGGGGCTCCGGAAAGACCCAGTACTTC
CASSLGGGSGKTQYF
>.|.|TRBV25-1|TRBJ1-4
TGTGCCAGCAGTGAATCCGGGGAGGCTAATGAAAAACTGTTTTTT
CASSESGEANEKLFF
>.|.|TRBV10-3|TRBJ2-1
TGTGCCATCAGTGAGTCACTGCTTGACAATGAGCAGTTCTTC
CAISESLLDNEQFF
>.|.|TRBV28|TRBJ2-1
TGTGCCAGCAGTTCCCACTCATACAATGAGCAGTTCTTC
CASSSHSYNEQFF
>TRBD1|.|TRBV2|TRBJ2-7
TGTGCCAGTCGGACAGGAACATTCTCCTACGAGCAGTACTTC
CASRTGTFSYEQYF
>.|.|TRBV19|TRBJ2-4
TGTGCCAGTAGTATGAGGTGGACAGGGACTACCAAAAACATTCAGTACTTC
CASSMRWTGTTKNIQYF
>TRBD1|.|TRBV9|TRBJ1-5
TGTGCCAGCAGCGCCGGACAGGGCGGACCTGGTCAGCCCCAGCATTTT
CASSAGQGGPGQPQHF